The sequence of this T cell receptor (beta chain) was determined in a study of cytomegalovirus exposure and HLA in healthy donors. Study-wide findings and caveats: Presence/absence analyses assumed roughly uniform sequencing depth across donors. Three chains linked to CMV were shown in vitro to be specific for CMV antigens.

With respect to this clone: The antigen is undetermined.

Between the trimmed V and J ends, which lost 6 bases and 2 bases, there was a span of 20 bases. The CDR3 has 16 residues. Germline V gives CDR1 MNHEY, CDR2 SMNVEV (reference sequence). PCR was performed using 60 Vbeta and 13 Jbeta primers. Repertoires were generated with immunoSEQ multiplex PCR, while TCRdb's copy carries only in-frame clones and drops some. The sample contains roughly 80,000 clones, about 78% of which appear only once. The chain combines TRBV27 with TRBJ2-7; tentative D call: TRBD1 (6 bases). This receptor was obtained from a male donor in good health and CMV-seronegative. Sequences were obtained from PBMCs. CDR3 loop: CASRALRTASPYEQYF. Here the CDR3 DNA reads TGTGCCAGCAGAGCCTTAAGGACAGCTTCACCCTACGAGCAGTACTTC.